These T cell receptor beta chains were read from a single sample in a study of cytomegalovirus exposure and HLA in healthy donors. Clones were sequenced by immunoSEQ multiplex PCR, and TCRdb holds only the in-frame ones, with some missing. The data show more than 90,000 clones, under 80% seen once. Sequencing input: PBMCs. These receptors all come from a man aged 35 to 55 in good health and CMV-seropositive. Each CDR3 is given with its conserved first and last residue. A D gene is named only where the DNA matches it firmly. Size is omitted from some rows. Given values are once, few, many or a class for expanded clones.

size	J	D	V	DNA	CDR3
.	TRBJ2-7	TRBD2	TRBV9	TGTGCCAGCAGCGTAGGGGGGGGATACAACTACGAGCAGTACTTC	CASSVGGGYNYEQYF
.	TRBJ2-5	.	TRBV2	TGTGCCAGCAGTCCAGGGAACCCCCAAGAGACCCAGTACTTC	CASSPGNPQETQYF
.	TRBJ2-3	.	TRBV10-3	TGTGCCATCAGTGGCGCGGGCACAGATACGCAGTATTTT	CAISGAGTDTQYF
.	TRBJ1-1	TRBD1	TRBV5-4	TGTGCCAGCACGAAGCAGGGGGCGGGCACTGAAGCTTTCTTT	CASTKQGAGTEAFF
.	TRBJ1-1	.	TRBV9	TGTGCCAGCAGCGTGGACGGTCGGGGGAACACTGAAGCTTTCTTT	CASSVDGRGNTEAFF
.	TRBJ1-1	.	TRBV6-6	TGTGCCAGCAGTTACGCAGAGAACACTGAAGCTTTCTTT	CASSYAENTEAFF
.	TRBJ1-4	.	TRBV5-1	TGCGCCAGCAGCTTGAGACAGAATGAAAAACTGTTTTTT	CASSLRQNEKLFF
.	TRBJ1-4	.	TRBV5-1	TGCGCCAGCAGCTTGAACCGAGCTAATGAAAAACTGTTTTTT	CASSLNRANEKLFF
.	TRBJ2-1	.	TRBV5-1	TGCGCCAGCAGCCCCGGAGGTGACAATGAGCAGTTCTTC	CASSPGGDNEQFF
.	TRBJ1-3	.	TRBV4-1	TGCGCCAGCAGCCAAGATGCAGCAGGGCCTGGAAACACCATATATTTT	CASSQDAAGPGNTIYF
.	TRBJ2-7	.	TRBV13	TGTGCCAGCAGCTTTCAGGGTACCGGCGAGCAGTACTTC	CASSFQGTGEQYF
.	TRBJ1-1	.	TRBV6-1	TGTGCCAGCAGTGAGGGGGCGCTCGCTGAAGCTTTCTTT	CASSEGALAEAFF
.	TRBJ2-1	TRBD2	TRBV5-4	TGTGCCAGCAGCAGCCCGACTAGCGGGATATCCAATGAGCAGTTCTTC	CASSSPTSGISNEQFF
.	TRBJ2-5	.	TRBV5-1	TGCGCCAGCAGCTTGGCCTACTCAGGGTACCAAGAGACCCAGTACTTC	CASSLAYSGYQETQYF
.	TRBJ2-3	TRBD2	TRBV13	TGTGCCAGCAGCCCGGGGGGTGGGGATACGCAGTATTTT	CASSPGGGDTQYF
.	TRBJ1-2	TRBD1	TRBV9	TGTGCCAGCAGCGTCGGACAGGGGGCGGGCTATGGCTACACCTTC	CASSVGQGAGYGYTF
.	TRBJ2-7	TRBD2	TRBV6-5	TGTGCCAGCAGAGCCCTTTCAGCGGGGGGAGGGGAGCAGTACTTC	CASRALSAGGGEQYF
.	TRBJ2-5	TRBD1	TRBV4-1	TGCGCCAGCAGCCGGCACGGACAGGGGCCAGAGACCCAGTACTTC	CASSRHGQGPETQYF
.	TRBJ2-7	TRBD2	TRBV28	TGTGCCAGCAGTTTTGGACTAGCGGGACGTACCTACGAGCAGTACTTC	CASSFGLAGRTYEQYF
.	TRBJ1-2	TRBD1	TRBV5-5	TGTGCCAGCAGCTTCAACAGGGGGCAGGATGGCTACACCTTC	CASSFNRGQDGYTF
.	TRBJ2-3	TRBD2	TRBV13	TGTGCCAGCAGCTCTCTTAGCGGGAGGGGGCAGTATTTT	CASSSLSGRGQYF
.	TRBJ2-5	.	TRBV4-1	TGCGCCAGCAGCCAAGTACCCGGGACAAGGGAGACCCAGTACTTC	CASSQVPGTRETQYF
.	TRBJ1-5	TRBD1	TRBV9	TGTGCCAGCAGCGAAGGGACAGGGTCGTTTCAGCCCCAGCATTTT	CASSEGTGSFQPQHF
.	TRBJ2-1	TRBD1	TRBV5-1	TGCGCCAGCAGCTTGGAGACAGGGTACGAGCAGTTCTTC	CASSLETGYEQFF
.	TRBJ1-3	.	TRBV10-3	TGTGCCATCAGTGAGCCGGGGGGCGGAAACACCATATATTTT	CAISEPGGGNTIYF
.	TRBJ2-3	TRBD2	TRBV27	TGTGCCAGCACCGCCCTAGCGGGACTTCACACAGATACGCAGTATTTT	CASTALAGLHTDTQYF
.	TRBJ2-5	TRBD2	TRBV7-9	TGTGCCAGCAGCTTCCCCGCCAGCGGGGGTTACCTTGAGACCCAGTACTTC	CASSFPASGGYLETQYF
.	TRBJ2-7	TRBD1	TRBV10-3	TGTGCCAGTACGACAGGGGGCGGGAGTTTCGAGCAGTACTTC	CASTTGGGSFEQYF
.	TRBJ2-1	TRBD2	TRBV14	TGTGCCAGCAGCCCGGGACTAGCTGGAAATGAGCAGTTCTTC	CASSPGLAGNEQFF
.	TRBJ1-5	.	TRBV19	TGTGCCAGTAGTATCCCTGACAGTTATAGCAATCAGCCCCAGCATTTT	CASSIPDSYSNQPQHF
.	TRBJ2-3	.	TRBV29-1	TGCAGCGTTGACAGGGTTGGCACAGATACGCAGTATTTT	CSVDRVGTDTQYF
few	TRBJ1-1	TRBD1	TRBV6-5	TGTGCGACACAGGGGCAAACGGCTGAAGCTTTCTTT	CATQGQTAEAFF
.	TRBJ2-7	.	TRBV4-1	TGCGCCAGCAGCCATCAAAGCCGGACAGAAGACGAGCAGTACTTC	CASSHQSRTEDEQYF
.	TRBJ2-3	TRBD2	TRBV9	TGTGCCAGCAGCGTATTGGGGGGACTAGGCACAGATACGCAGTATTTT	CASSVLGGLGTDTQYF
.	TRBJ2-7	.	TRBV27	TGTGCCAGCAGTTTACTTAGGACAGATACCTACGAGCAGTACTTC	CASSLLRTDTYEQYF
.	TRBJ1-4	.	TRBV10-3	TGTGCCATCAGTGCTAGCGCCCTAATGAATGAAAAACTGTTTTTT	CAISASALMNEKLFF
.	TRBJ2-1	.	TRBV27	TGTGCCAGCAGCCGGGGTCCCTACAATGAGCAGTTCTTC	CASSRGPYNEQFF
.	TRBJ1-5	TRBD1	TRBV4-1	TGCGCCAGCAGCTGGGACAGGTTAAATCAGCCCCAGCATTTT	CASSWDRLNQPQHF
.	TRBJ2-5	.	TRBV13	TGTGCCAGCAGCCCCCAGGGGTTGAGTCGGGAGACCCAGTACTTC	CASSPQGLSRETQYF
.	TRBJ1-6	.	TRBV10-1	TGCGCCAGCAGTGAAAGGCGCGGGGACGCTGGCTCCTATAATTCACCCCTCCACTTT	CASSERRGDAGSYNSPLHF
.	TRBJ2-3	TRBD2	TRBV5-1	TGCGCCAGCAGCTTGGGCAGCGGGGGGGCCACAGATACGCAGTATTTT	CASSLGSGGATDTQYF
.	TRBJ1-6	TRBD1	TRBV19	TGTGCCAGTAGTATCCGGACAGGTAATTCACCCCTCCACTTT	CASSIRTGNSPLHF
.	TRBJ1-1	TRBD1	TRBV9	TGTGCCAGCAGCGTAGACGGGACAGGGGGGACTGAAGCTTTCTTT	CASSVDGTGGTEAFF
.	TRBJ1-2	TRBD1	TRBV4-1	TGCGCCAGCAGCCAAGGGGCCGGGGACAGGGGGCTATTAGGATTTGGCTACACCTTC	CASSQGAGDRGLLGFGYTF
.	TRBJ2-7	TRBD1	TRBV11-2	TGTGCCAGCAGCTCAGGGGCCGGGACAGGGTCCCCCGAGCAGTACTTC	CASSSGAGTGSPEQYF
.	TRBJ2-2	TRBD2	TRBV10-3	TGTGCCATCCTGGGACTAGCGGGGGGGCGTAGCGGGGAGCTGTTTTTT	CAILGLAGGRSGELFF
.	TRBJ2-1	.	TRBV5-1	TGCGCCAGCAGCACCCTTTTGGGAGAACCCTACAATGAGCAGTTCTTC	CASSTLLGEPYNEQFF
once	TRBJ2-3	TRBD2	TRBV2	TGTGCCAGCAGTGACTATAGCGGGCGCCCGACAGATACGCAGTATTTT	CASSDYSGRPTDTQYF
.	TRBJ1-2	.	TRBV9	TGTGCCAGCAGAAGACAGTTATATGGCTACACCTTC	CASRRQLYGYTF
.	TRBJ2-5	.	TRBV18	TGTGCCAGCTCACCAGGGCAGGACCAAGAGACCCAGTACTTC	CASSPGQDQETQYF
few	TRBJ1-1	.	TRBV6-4	TGTGCCAGCATAAATTGGGGGGTTCCGCCCACTGAAGCTTTCTTT	CASINWGVPPTEAFF
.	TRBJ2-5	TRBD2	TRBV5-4	TGTGCCAGCAGCGATACGACTAGCGGGGGGGCAGAGACCCAGTACTTC	CASSDTTSGGAETQYF
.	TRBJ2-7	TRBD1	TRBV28	TGTGCGACAGGGAATTTCTACGAGCAGTACTTC	CATGNFYEQYF